This T cell receptor beta chain was identified in a study of Graves' ophthalmopathy and Graves' hyperthyroidism. This clonotype was observed at least ten times. RNA transcripts served as template for amplifying TCR beta CDR3 sequences. RT-PCR with HTBI primers came first, then second-round multiplex PCR. A single record per CDR3 protein comes from TCRdb applying MiXCR to the multiplex PCR reads. The sample shows roughly 610,000 distinct CDR3 sequences, about 20% of them seen only once. The CDR3 covers 15 residues. V lost 5 bases to trimming and J lost 3 bases; unmatched junction nucleotides: 6. Per germline, CDR1 WNHNN and CDR2 SYGVQD (reference sequence). Being free of ophthalmopathy for 18 months of follow-up defined stable hyperthyroidism. Excluded: other autoimmune disease, uncontrolled infection, pregnancy or lactation.

This clonotype originated in a woman aged 18-29 years with stable Graves' hyperthyroidism. Some clones in this sample may be carry-over from other donors' samples. Specimen: peripheral blood. The J gene is TRBJ2-7, the V gene TRBV10-1; 11 bases agree with TRBD1. The CDR3 DNA sequence: TGCGCCAGCAGTACCGGGACAGGGGGTAACTACGAGCAGTACTTC. It translates to CASSTGTGGNYEQYF.